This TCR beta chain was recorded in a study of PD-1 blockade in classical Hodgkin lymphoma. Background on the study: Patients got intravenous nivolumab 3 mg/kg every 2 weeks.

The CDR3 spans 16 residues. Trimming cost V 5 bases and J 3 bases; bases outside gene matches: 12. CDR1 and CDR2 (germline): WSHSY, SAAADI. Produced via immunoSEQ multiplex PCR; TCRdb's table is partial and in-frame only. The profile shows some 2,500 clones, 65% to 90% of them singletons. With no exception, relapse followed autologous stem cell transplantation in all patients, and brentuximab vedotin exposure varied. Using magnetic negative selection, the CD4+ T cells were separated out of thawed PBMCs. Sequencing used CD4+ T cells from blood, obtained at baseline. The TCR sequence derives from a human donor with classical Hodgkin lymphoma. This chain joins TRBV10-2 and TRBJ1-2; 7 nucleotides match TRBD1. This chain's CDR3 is CASSRDSHARYYGYTF. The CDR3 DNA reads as TGCGCCAGCAGTCGGGACAGTCACGCTCGGTACTATGGCTACACCTTC.